This T cell receptor (beta chain) is from a study of T cell responses to AZD1222 COVID-19 vaccine. Repertoires were generated with immunoSEQ multiplex PCR, while TCRdb's copy carries only in-frame clones and drops some. Of about 180,000 clones listed, around 90% were seen once; the top ten hold about 2.8%. The V end lost 2 bases, the J end lost 19 bases, and 15 bases lay between the germline ends. The CDR3 has 12 amino acids. Sequencing used peripheral blood, obtained on day 0 of AZD1222 vaccination. The source is an adult in good health. The chain is built from TRBV12-3 or TRBV12-4 and TRBJ1-6; a weak D match, TRBD1 (5 bases). The CDR3 DNA is TGTGCCAGCAGTTTAAAGGCCTGGGACTTACACTTT. As protein: CASSLKAWDLHF.